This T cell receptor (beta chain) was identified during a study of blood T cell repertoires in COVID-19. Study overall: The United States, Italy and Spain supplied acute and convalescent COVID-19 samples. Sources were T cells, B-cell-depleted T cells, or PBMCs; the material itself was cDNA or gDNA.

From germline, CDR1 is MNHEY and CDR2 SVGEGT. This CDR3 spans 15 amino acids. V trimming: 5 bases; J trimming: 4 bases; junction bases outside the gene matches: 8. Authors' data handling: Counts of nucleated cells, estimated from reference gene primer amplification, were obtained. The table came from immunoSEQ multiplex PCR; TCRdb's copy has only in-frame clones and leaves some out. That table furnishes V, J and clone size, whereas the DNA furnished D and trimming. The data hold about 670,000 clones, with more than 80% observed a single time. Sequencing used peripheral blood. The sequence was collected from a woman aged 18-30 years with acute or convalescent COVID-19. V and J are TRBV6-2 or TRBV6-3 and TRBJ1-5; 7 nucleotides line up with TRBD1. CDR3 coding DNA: TGTGCCAGCAGTCCCCCTGGGACAGTGAATCAGCCCCAGCATTTT. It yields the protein CASSPPGTVNQPQHF.